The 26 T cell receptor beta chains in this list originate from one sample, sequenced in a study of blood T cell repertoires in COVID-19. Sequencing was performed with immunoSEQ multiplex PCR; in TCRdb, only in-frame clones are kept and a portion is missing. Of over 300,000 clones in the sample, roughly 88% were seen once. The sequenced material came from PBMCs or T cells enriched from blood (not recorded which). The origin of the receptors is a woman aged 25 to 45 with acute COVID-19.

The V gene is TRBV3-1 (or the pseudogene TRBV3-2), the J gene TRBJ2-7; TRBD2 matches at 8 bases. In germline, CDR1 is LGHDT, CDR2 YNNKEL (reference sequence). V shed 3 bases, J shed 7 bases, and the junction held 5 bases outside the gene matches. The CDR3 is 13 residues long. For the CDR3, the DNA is TGTGCCAGCAGCCATAGCGGGACCTTGGAGCAGTACTTC. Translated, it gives CASSHSGTLEQYF.

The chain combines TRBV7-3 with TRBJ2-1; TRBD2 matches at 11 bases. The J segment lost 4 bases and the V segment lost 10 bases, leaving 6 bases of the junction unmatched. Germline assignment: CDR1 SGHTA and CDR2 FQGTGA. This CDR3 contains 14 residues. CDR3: CATSLAGEYNEQFF. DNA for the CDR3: TGTGCCACCTCACTAGCGGGGGAGTACAATGAGCAGTTCTTC.

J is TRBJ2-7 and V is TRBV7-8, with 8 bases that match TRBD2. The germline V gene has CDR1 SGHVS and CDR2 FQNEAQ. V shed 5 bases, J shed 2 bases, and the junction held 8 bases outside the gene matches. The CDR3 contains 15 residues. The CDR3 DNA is TGTGCCAGCAGCCCCACTAGCGGCGGTACCTACGAGCAGTACTTC. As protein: CASSPTSGGTYEQYF.

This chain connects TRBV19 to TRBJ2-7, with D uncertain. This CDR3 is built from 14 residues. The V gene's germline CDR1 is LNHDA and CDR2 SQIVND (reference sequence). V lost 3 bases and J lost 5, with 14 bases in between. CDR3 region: CASSITHTYDEQYF. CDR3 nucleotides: TGTGCCAGTAGTATTACCCATACCTATGACGAGCAGTACTTC.

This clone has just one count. The CDR3 region is CASSGDRGLYEQYF. The DNA of the CDR3 is TGTGCCAGCAGCGGCGACAGGGGGCTCTACGAGCAGTACTTC. The chain combines TRBV9 with TRBJ2-7; 10 bases are a match to TRBD1. The J segment lost 3 bases and the V segment lost 3 bases, leaving 3 bases of the junction unmatched. Per the germline V gene, CDR1 is SGDLS and CDR2 is YYNGEE. The CDR3 is 14 amino acids.

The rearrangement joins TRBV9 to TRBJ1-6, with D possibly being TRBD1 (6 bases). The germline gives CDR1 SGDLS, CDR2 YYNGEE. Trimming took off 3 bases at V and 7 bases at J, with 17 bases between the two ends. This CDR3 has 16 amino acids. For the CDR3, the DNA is TGTGCCAGCAGCGAGGGGTCAGGGGCAGGGAATTCACCCCTCCACTTT. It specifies CASSEGSGAGNSPLHF. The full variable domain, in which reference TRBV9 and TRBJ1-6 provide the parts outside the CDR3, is DSGVTQTPKHLITATGQRVTLRCSPRSGDLSVYWYQQSLDQGLQFLIQYYNGEERAKGNILERFSAQQFPDLHSELNLSSLELGDSALYFCASSEGSGAGNSPLHFGNGTRLTVT.

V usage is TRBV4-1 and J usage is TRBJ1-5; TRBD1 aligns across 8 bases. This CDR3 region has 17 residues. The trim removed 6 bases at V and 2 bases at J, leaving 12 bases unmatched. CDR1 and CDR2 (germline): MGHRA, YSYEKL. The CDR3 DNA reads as TGCGCCAGCAGTTCCGGACAGGGACTGGTTGGCAATCAGCCCCAGCATTTT. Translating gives CASSSGQGLVGNQPQHF.

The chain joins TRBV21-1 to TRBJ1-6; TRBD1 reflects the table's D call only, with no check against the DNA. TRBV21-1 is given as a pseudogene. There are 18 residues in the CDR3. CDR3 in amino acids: CASSKDFGRWINNSPLHF. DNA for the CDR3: TGTGCCAGCAGCAAAGATTTCGGCAGGTGGATAAATAATTCACCCCTCCACTTT.

The CDR3 loop reads CAISEASPMTDTQYF. CDR3 sequence (DNA): TGTGCCATCAGTGAGGCTAGTCCTATGACAGATACGCAGTATTTT. V and J are TRBV10-3 and TRBJ2-3, with no clear D. The CDR3 sequence is 15 residues long. Trimming took off 2 bases at V and 3 bases at J, with 12 bases between the two ends. The germline V gene encodes CDR1 ENHRY and CDR2 SYGVKD.

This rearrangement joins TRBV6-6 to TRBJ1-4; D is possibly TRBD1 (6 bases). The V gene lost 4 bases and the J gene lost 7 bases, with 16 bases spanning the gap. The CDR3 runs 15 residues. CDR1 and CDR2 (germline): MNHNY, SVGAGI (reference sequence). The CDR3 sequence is CASSSQTGGSEKLFF. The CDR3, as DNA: TGTGCCAGCAGTTCTCAGACAGGCGGGAGTGAAAAACTGTTTTTT.

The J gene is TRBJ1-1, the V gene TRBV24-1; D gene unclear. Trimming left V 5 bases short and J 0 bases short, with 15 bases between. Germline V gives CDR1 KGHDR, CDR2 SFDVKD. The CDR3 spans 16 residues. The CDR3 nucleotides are TGTGCCACCAGTGCGGAGTGGCGTTTCGTGAACACTGAAGCTTTCTTT. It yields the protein CATSAEWRFVNTEAFF.

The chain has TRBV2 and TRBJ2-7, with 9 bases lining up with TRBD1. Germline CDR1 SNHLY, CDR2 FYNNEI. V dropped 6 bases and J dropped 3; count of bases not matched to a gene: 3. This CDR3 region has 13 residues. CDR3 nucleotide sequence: TGTGCCAGCAGCTCGGGACAGGGCTACGAGCAGTACTTC. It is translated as CASSSGQGYEQYF.

The CDR3 is CASSKAGGHTIYF. CDR3 sequence (DNA): TGCGCCAGCAGTAAGGCAGGGGGCCACACCATATATTTT. This chain joins TRBV23-1 and TRBJ1-3; 8 bases are shared with TRBD1. TRBV23-1 is assigned to the ORF class and has an uncertain function. The CDR3 covers 13 residues. V gave up 5 bases and J gave up 8 bases; unmatched junction bases: 5.

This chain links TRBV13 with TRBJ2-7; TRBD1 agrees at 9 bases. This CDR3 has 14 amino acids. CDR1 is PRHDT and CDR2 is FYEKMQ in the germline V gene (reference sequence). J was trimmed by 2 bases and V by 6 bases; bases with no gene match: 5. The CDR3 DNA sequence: TGTGCCAGCAGTCAGGGACAGGGAGCCTACGAGCAGTACTTC. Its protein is CASSQGQGAYEQYF.

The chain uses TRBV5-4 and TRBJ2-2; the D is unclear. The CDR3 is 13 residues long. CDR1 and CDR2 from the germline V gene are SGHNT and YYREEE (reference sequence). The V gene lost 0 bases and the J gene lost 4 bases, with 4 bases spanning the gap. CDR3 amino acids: CASSLAVTGELFF. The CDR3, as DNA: TGTGCCAGCAGCTTGGCGGTCACCGGGGAGCTGTTTTTT.

The CDR3, as DNA: TGTGCCAGCAGCCCTACAGGCCCGTACAGCACAGATACGCAGTATTTT. It yields the protein CASSPTGPYSTDTQYF. This chain links TRBV7-3 with TRBJ2-3; a weak D match, TRBD1 (5 bases). CDR1 and CDR2 (germline): SGHTA, FQGTGA. The CDR3 runs to 16 residues. The V end lost 5 bases, the J end lost 0 bases, and 15 bases lay between the germline ends.

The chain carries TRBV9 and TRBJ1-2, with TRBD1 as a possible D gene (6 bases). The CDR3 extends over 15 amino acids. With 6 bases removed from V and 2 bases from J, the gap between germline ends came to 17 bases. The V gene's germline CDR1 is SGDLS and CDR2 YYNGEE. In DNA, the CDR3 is TGTGCCAGCAACCCGACAGGACGGGGAAACTATGGCTACACCTTC. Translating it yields CASNPTGRGNYGYTF.

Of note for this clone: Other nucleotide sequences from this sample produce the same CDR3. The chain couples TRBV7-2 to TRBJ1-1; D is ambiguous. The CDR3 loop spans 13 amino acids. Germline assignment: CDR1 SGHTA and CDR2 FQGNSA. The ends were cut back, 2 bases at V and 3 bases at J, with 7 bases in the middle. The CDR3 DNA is TGTGCCAGCAGCTTAAGCGGATACACTGAAGCTTTCTTT. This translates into CASSLSGYTEAFF.

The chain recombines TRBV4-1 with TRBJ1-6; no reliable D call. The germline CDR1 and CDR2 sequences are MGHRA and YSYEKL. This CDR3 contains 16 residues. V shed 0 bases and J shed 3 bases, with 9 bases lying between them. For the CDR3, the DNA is TGCGCCAGCAGCCAAGATGGGAGCTACTATAATTCACCCCTCCACTTT. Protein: CASSQDGSYYNSPLHF.

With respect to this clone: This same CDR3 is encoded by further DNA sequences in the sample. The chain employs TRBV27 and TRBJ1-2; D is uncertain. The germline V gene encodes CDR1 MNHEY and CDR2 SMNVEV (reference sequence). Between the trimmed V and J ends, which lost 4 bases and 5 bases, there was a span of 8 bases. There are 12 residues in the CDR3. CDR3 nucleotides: TGTGCCAGCAGTTCCGACTCGTATGGCTACACCTTC. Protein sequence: CASSSDSYGYTF.

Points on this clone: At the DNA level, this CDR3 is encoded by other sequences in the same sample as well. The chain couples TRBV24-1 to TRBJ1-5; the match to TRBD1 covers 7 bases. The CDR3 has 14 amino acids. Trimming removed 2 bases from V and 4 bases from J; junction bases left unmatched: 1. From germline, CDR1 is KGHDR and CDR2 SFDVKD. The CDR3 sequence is CATSDSGGNQPQHF. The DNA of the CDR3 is TGTGCCACCAGTGATTCAGGGGGTAATCAGCCCCAGCATTTT.

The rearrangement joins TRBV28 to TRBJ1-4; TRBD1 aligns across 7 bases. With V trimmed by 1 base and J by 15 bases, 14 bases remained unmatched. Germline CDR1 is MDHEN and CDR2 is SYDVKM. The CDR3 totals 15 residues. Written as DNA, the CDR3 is TGTGCCAGCAGTTTATCGGTTCGCGGGACAGAGGTTATGTTTTTT. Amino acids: CASSLSVRGTEVMFF.

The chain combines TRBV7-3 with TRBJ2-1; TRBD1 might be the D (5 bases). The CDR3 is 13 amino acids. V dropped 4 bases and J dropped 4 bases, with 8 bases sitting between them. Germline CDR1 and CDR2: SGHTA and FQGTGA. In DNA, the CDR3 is TGTGCCAGCAGCTCCCGACAGTACAATGAGCAGTTCTTC. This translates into CASSSRQYNEQFF.

The CDR3 DNA follows: TGCGCCAGCAGCCTGGGGACAGGGAGGGATAATTCACCCCTCCACTTT. This encodes CASSLGTGRDNSPLHF. The rearrangement joins TRBV5-1 to TRBJ1-6; 9 bases are shared with TRBD1. Germline V gene data show CDR1 as SGHRS and CDR2 as YFSETQ. With 4 bases clipped from V and 5 bases from J, the junction kept 7 bases outside the gene matches. CDR3 length equals 16 residues.

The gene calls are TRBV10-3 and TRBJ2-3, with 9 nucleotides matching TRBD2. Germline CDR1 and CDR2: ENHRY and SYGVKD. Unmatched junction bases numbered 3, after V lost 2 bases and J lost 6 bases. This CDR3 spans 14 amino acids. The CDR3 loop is CAISEGLAGDTQYF. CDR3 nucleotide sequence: TGTGCCATCAGTGAGGGGCTAGCGGGGGATACGCAGTATTTT.

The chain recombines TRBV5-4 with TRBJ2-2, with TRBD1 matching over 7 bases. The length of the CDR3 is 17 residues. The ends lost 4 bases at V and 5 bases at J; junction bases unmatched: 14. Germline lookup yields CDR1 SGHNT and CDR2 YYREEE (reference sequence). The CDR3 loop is CASSLGRGGPGTGELFF. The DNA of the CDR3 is TGTGCCAGCAGCCTGGGAAGAGGGGGCCCAGGGACCGGGGAGCTGTTTTTT. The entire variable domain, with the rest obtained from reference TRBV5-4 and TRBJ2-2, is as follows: ETGVTQSPTHLIKTRGQQVTLRCSSQSGHNTVSWYQQALGQGPQFIFQYYREEENGRGNFPPRFSGLQFPNYSSELNVNALELDDSALYLCASSLGRGGPGTGELFFGEGSRLTVL.